This T cell receptor beta chain stems from a study of CD8 T cells in ankylosing spondylitis. Study outcomes and limitations: Certain motif variants had earlier been reported in reactive arthritis synovial fluid and blood. One TCR beta motif, made up of fewer than 10 highly homologous variants, appeared characteristic of ankylosing spondylitis blood.

Details on this clonotype: Its antigen is currently unknown.

CDR1 and CDR2 from the germline V gene are LNHNV and YYDKDF (reference sequence). This CDR3 spans 15 amino acids. V lost 6 bases, J lost 7 bases, and 19 bases lay in between. Researchers built TCR beta libraries using quantitative 5'-RACE with molecular barcodes. MiXCR, run by TCRdb on the 5' RACE reads, gives a single entry per CDR3 protein. In the table there are over 700,000 distinct CDR3 sequences, under 20% of which are singletons. The sequencing sample was made of blood, either unsorted or a sorted T cell fraction (not recorded which). V usage is TRBV15 and J usage is TRBJ2-1; possible D gene TRBD2, 5 bases. This sequence originates from a male donor with ankylosing spondylitis. The CDR3 DNA follows: TGTGCCACCAGTTCCCTCCGTGGAGGCGCAAATGAGCAGTTCTTC. Its translation is CATSSLRGGANEQFF. Full variable domain (missing parts from reference TRBV15 and TRBJ2-1): DAMVIQNPRYQVTQFGKPVTLSCSQTLNHNVMYWYQQKSSQAPKLLFHYYDKDFNNEADTPDNFQSRRPNTSFCFLDIRSPGLGDTAMYLCATSSLRGGANEQFFGPGTRLTVL.